This entry describes one T cell receptor beta chain. The same CDR3 arises from other DNA sequences in this sample as well. CDR1 is MDHEN, CDR2 SYDVKM, per germline. The CDR3 totals 11 residues. V dropped 5 bases and J dropped 4 bases, with 3 bases sitting between them. Individuals drawn from 24 US areas were about 18 to 95 years old. This entry belongs to a study of blood T cell repertoires in COVID-19. Study at large: Collection of acute and convalescent COVID-19 samples took place in the United States, Italy and Spain. T cells, B-cell-depleted T cells, or PBMCs provided the cDNA or gDNA that served as material.

In the authors' methods: Nucleated cell counts were estimated from reference gene primer amplification. Sequenced by immunoSEQ multiplex PCR; TCRdb stores in-frame clones only, minus some. That table is the source of V, J and clone size, and D and trimming were worked out from the DNA. This table holds under 500,000 clones, 70% to 90% found once. This clonotype was obtained from a young woman with acute COVID-19. Sequenced: PBMCs or T cells enriched from blood (not recorded which). This sequence joins TRBV28 and TRBJ1-5; D is unclear. This chain's CDR3 is CASSPNQPQHF. CDR3 coding DNA: TGTGCCAGCAGTCCGAATCAGCCCCAGCATTTT.